The clone carrying this T cell receptor beta chain came up many times. The data are from a study of T cells in Graves' hyperthyroidism and ophthalmopathy. J was trimmed by 8 bases and V by 6 bases; bases with no gene match: 6. This CDR3 has 12 residues. Germline loops: CDR1 DFQATT, CDR2 SNEGSKA (reference sequence). RNA transcripts provided the source from which TCR beta CDR3 regions were amplified. When the TCR CDR3 underwent first-round RT-PCR, the HTBI primer set was used. TCRdb re-analysed the multiplex PCR reads in MiXCR, keeping a single row per CDR3 protein. The table has hundreds of thousands of distinct CDR3 sequences, about 15% seen once.

This sequence originates from a woman aged 40 to 50 with Graves' ophthalmopathy. The sequenced sample was blood. The rearrangement joins TRBV20-1 to TRBJ2-4, with TRBD2 matching over 8 bases. The CDR3 region is CSAIPGGDIQYF. CDR3 in DNA: TGCAGTGCAATCCCCGGGGGGGACATTCAGTACTTC.